A single sample is the source of the 23 T cell receptor beta chains below, sequenced in a study of blood T cell repertoires in COVID-19. Clones were sequenced by immunoSEQ multiplex PCR, and TCRdb holds only the in-frame ones, with some missing. The repertoire holds some 73,000 clones, with 82% as singletons. The sample consisted of peripheral blood. The receptors come from a woman between 55 and 75 years old with acute or convalescent COVID-19.

The rearrangement joins TRBV9 to TRBJ2-3, with a possible D match to TRBD1 (5 bases). Germline V gives CDR1 SGDLS, CDR2 YYNGEE. The V and J ends lost 4 bases and 9 bases respectively, with 15 bases between them. This CDR3 has 13 residues. In DNA form, the CDR3 reads TGTGCCAGCAGCACGGACGCAGCAGGGACGCAGTATTTT. Its translation: CASSTDAAGTQYF.

This chain uses TRBV7-9 with TRBJ1-3; D uncertain. In germline, CDR1 is SEHNR, CDR2 FQNEAQ (reference sequence). The CDR3 runs to 15 residues. Deletions cut 1 base from V and 0 bases from J, with 7 bases between. The DNA of the CDR3 is TGTGCCAGCAGCTTAGGGGAGGCCTCTGGAAACACCATATATTTT. Amino acid sequence: CASSLGEASGNTIYF.

The chain links TRBV5-4 to TRBJ2-7; 7 nucleotides line up with TRBD1. Germline CDR1 is SGHNT and CDR2 is YYREEE (reference sequence). This CDR3 has 15 amino acids. With V trimmed by 4 bases and J by 1 base, 8 bases remained unmatched. For the CDR3, the DNA is TGTGCCAGCAGCAACCAAGACAGGGCTTCCTACGAGCAGTACTTC. This translates into CASSNQDRASYEQYF.

The J gene is TRBJ2-7, the V gene TRBV6-5; 8 bases map to TRBD1. In germline, CDR1 is MNHEY, CDR2 SVGAGI. The CDR3 totals 16 residues. Trimming cost V 0 bases and J 2 bases; bases outside gene matches: 6. The CDR3 spells CASSYSIVRGPYEQYF. For the CDR3, the DNA is TGTGCCAGCAGTTACTCTATCGTCAGGGGGCCCTACGAGCAGTACTTC.

This clone has more than one count but fewer than ten. The V and J genes are TRBV7-8 and TRBJ1-4, with D hard to call. This CDR3 contains 16 residues. Looked up from germline, CDR1 is SGHVS and CDR2 is FQNEAQ. Deletions cut 2 bases from V and 0 bases from J, with 10 bases between. The CDR3 here is CASSLRPGATNEKLFF. The CDR3 nucleotides are TGTGCCAGCAGCTTAAGGCCGGGAGCAACTAATGAAAAACTGTTTTTT.

The J gene is TRBJ1-2, the V gene TRBV28, with TRBD1 identical over 8 bases. V shed 8 bases and J 4 bases; nucleotides not matched to a gene: 9. CDR1 is MDHEN, CDR2 SYDVKM, per germline. The CDR3 spans 14 residues. CDR3 coding DNA: TGTGCCAGCCTAACAGGGGGGGAGGGCTATGGCTACACCTTC. Translating it yields CASLTGGEGYGYTF.

The chain has TRBV4-2 and TRBJ2-7; perhaps TRBD2 as D (5 bases). V lost 9 bases to trimming and J lost 0 bases, with 9 bases between them. This CDR3 spans 12 amino acids. The V gene's germline CDR1 is LGHNA and CDR2 YNFKEQ. The CDR3 sequence: CASRGNSYEQYF. In DNA, the CDR3 is TGTGCCAGTCGGGGTAACTCCTACGAGCAGTACTTC.

V gene TRBV5-4 combines with J gene TRBJ1-1; maybe TRBD1 (6 bases). Germline CDR1 SGHNT, CDR2 YYREEE (reference sequence). This CDR3 is 14 amino acids long. The V end lost 2 bases, the J end lost 7 bases, and 15 bases lay between the germline ends. The CDR3 bases are TGTGCCAGCAGCTTTCCCGGGGACATCGGTGAAGCTTTCTTT. Translation gives CASSFPGDIGEAFF.

The chain combines TRBV25-1 with TRBJ1-1; 10 nucleotides match TRBD1. The ends lost 9 bases at V and 7 bases at J; junction bases unmatched: 5. Per the germline V gene, CDR1 is MGHDK and CDR2 is SYGVNS. This CDR3 contains 12 residues. The CDR3: CASRQGALEAFF. The CDR3 DNA is TGTGCCAGTAGACAGGGGGCTCTTGAAGCTTTCTTT.

This clone has more than one count but fewer than ten. CDR3 sequence reads: CASSKTTEYSLQQYF. The CDR3, as DNA: TGTGCCAGCAGCAAAACGACAGAGTATTCCCTACAGCAGTACTTC. The chain joins TRBV21-1 to TRBJ2-7; the DNA was not used to check the table's D call, TRBD1. TRBV21-1 is flagged as a pseudogene. The CDR3 runs to 15 residues.

The chain couples TRBV19 to TRBJ1-5; D possibly corresponds to TRBD1 (6 bases). Deletions cut 5 bases from V and 7 bases from J, with 24 bases between. The CDR3 has 17 amino acids. CDR1 is LNHDA and CDR2 is SQIVND in the germline V gene (reference sequence). The chain's CDR3 is CASSQGGGTRGGQPQHF. For the CDR3, the DNA is TGTGCCAGTAGTCAAGGTGGGGGGACCAGGGGAGGGCAGCCCCAGCATTTT.

The chain uses TRBV10-3 and TRBJ2-5, with 8 bases lining up with TRBD2. The CDR3 consists of 13 residues. J gave up 5 bases and V 2 bases, and 1 base lay outside the gene matches. Looked up from germline, CDR1 is ENHRY and CDR2 is SYGVKD. The CDR3, as DNA: TGTGCCATCAGTGAGACGGGAGGGGAGACCCAGTACTTC. Amino acid sequence: CAISETGGETQYF.

This chain links TRBV18 with TRBJ2-5; no firm D call. The CDR3 contains 13 residues. The germline gives CDR1 KGHSH, CDR2 LQKENI. Trimming removed 3 bases from V and 1 base from J, with 6 bases in between. The CDR3 bases are TGTGCCAGCTCACCGGGCTCCCAAGAGACCCAGTACTTC. Its protein is CASSPGSQETQYF.

The chain joins TRBV5-5 to TRBJ1-4; TRBD1 agrees at 7 bases. V lost 4 bases, J lost 2 bases, and 5 bases stayed unmatched. The CDR3 is made up of 15 amino acids. Per germline, CDR1 SGHKS and CDR2 YYEKEE (reference sequence). CDR3: CASSPATGTNEKLFF. The CDR3 DNA reads as TGTGCCAGCAGCCCTGCGACAGGGACTAATGAAAAACTGTTTTTT.

This clone appeared a few times. The rearrangement joins TRBV29-1 to TRBJ1-2, with D unclear. Trimming removed 6 bases from V and 8 bases from J, with 16 bases in between. Germline V gene lookup returns CDR1 SQVTM and CDR2 ANQGSEA. CDR3 length: 12 residues. This CDR3 reads CSVSGGGTGYTF. DNA for the CDR3: TGCAGCGTGTCCGGTGGAGGTACAGGCTACACCTTC.

The chain recombines TRBV5-6 with TRBJ1-2; D unresolved. Deletions cut 1 base from V and 8 bases from J, with 18 bases between. The CDR3 has 15 amino acids. From germline, CDR1 is SGHDT and CDR2 YYEEEE. CDR3 sequence: CASSLNSFLSWGYTF. Written as DNA, the CDR3 is TGTGCCAGCAGCTTGAACAGCTTTCTCTCGTGGGGCTACACCTTC.

This chain uses TRBV9 with TRBJ1-4, with D hard to call. The CDR3 is made up of 15 amino acids. V was shortened by 0 bases and J by 1 base, with 7 bases between the two germline ends. Germline CDR1 reads SGDLS; CDR2 reads YYNGEE. The CDR3, as DNA: TGTGCCAGCAGCGTAGGAAGCCGAACTAATGAAAAACTGTTTTTT. It is translated as CASSVGSRTNEKLFF.

The rearrangement uses TRBV18 and TRBJ2-1, with 8 bases matching TRBD2. The CDR3 is made up of 15 amino acids. CDR1 is KGHSH and CDR2 is LQKENI in the germline V gene. Trimming cost V 3 bases and J 2 bases; bases outside gene matches: 3. The CDR3 spells CASSPSGDTYNEQFF. The CDR3, as DNA: TGTGCCAGCTCACCTAGCGGGGACACCTACAATGAGCAGTTCTTC.

This rearrangement joins TRBV4-2 to TRBJ1-4; 8 positions agree with TRBD1. The trim removed 0 bases at V and 0 bases at J, leaving 6 bases unmatched. The CDR3 spans 18 residues. Germline-derived CDR1 and CDR2 are LGHNA and YNFKEQ. In nucleotides, the CDR3 is TGTGCCAGCAGCCAAGATCCGAGGACAGGGACAACTAATGAAAAACTGTTTTTT. Amino acid sequence: CASSQDPRTGTTNEKLFF.

This chain connects TRBV2 to TRBJ2-1; 16 bases line up with TRBD2. The CDR3 spans 16 residues. The J segment lost 2 bases and the V segment lost 7 bases, leaving 2 bases of the junction unmatched. The germline gives CDR1 SNHLY, CDR2 FYNNEI. DNA of the CDR3: TGTGCCAGCACTGGGACTAGCGGGAGGGCCTACAATGAGCAGTTCTTC. It is translated as CASTGTSGRAYNEQFF.

The chain links TRBV5-1 to TRBJ2-5; D is possibly TRBD1 (8 bases). This CDR3 comprises 16 residues. Germline V CDR1 and CDR2: SGHRS, YFSETQ. Trimming removed 3 bases from V and 0 bases from J, with 15 bases in between. The CDR3 sequence: CASSSLQGGYQETQYF. CDR3 sequence (DNA): TGCGCCAGCAGCTCGCTACAGGGGGGGTACCAAGAGACCCAGTACTTC.

The chain couples TRBV2 to TRBJ2-2, with D hard to call. Germline V lookup: CDR1 SNHLY, CDR2 FYNNEI. CDR3 length: 12 amino acids. Trimming left V 2 bases short and J 6 bases short, with 4 bases between. CDR3 loop: CASSEQAGELFF. In DNA, the CDR3 is TGTGCCAGCAGTGAACAGGCCGGGGAGCTGTTTTTT.

V is TRBV7-2 and J is TRBJ1-2; D might be TRBD1 (6 bases). V was trimmed by 1 base and J by 4 bases, leaving 13 bases between them. CDR1 and CDR2 (germline): SGHTA, FQGNSA. The CDR3 loop spans 15 amino acids. CDR3 DNA: TGTGCCAGCAGCTTAGGCGGGGGGGCCATCTATGGCTACACCTTC. It is translated as CASSLGGGAIYGYTF.